This TCR beta chain was sequenced in a study of shared clonotypes between healthy human individuals. This CDR3 region has 15 residues. Per germline, CDR1 SGHTA and CDR2 FQGTGA. Trimming at V came to 5 bases and at J to 4 bases, leaving 7 bases not matched to a gene. General study results and limits: Few donors restricted represented genetic and exposure-history diversity. The naive CD4 repertoires of a handful of donors were compared, and roughly 5% of clonotypes were shared.

Details on this clone: Its matching antigen is unknown.

An even split of each subset's genomic DNA across several immunoSEQ plates was performed. Assay: immunoSEQ multiplex PCR; the TCRdb copy retains only in-frame clones and omits some. Among 650,000 to 700,000 clones listed, roughly 87% were seen once. The chain joins TRBV7-3 to TRBJ2-3, with 9 nucleotides matching TRBD2. This receptor was obtained from a man between 18 and 29 years old in good health. Some clones in this sample may be carry-over from other donors' samples. Sequencing was done on a sample of memory CD8+ T cells from PBMCs. As for subset: CD45RO+ cells pooled with CCR7-negative TemRA cells. CDR3 bases: TGTGCCAGCAGCACCCATAGCGGGAGCGCAGATACGCAGTATTTT. Translating gives CASSTHSGSADTQYF.